This TCR beta chain was captured in a study of blood T cells in healthy people across ages. The CDR3 covers 17 residues. Trimming took 1 base from V and 3 from J, leaving 19 bases between them. Germline V gene lookup returns CDR1 LGHNA and CDR2 YSLEER. This clonotype was seen only a few times. Combining a sample-barcoded 5' primer with a J-beta primer mix, a second PCR ran for about 7 to 11 cycles. TCRdb re-called the 5' RACE reads with MiXCR, one entry per CDR3 protein. The sample has 1,800,000 or so distinct CDR3 sequences; around 40% are singletons. The source of this sequence is a human donor in good health. Sequencing was carried out using blood. The chain is built from TRBV4-3 and TRBJ2-7; TRBD2 might be the D (5 bases). The CDR3 DNA follows: TGCGCCAGCAGCCAAGTTTTTGGAGGACCTGAAGGCTACGAGCAGTACTTC. It is translated as CASSQVFGGPEGYEQYF.